These 25 T cell receptor beta chains share one sample of origin, sequenced in a study of CD8 T cells in ankylosing spondylitis. TCRdb used MiXCR to reprocess the 5' RACE reads, holding one entry per CDR3 protein. The sample yields 85,000 to 100,000 distinct CDR3 sequences, around 9.4% seen once. Sequencing used blood, either unsorted or a sorted T cell fraction (not recorded which). These receptors originate from a male donor with ankylosing spondylitis or in good health (not recorded which).

Comment on this clonotype: A much larger clone is a single base away; this may be a read error. The chain carries TRBV28 and TRBJ2-2; a possible D gene is TRBD2 (5 bases). The germline V gene encodes CDR1 MDHEN and CDR2 SYDVKM. The CDR3 contains 15 residues. The V gene lost 6 bases and the J gene lost 10 bases, with 21 bases spanning the gap. CDR3 coding DNA: TGTGCCAGCAGCCGCCCGGGGATAAGTGCCGCGGAGCTGTTTTTT. This translates into CASSRPGISAAELFF.

There are many counts of this clonotype. The chain uses TRBV29-1 and TRBJ2-2; no firm D call. Trimming left V 1 base short and J 5 bases short, with 5 bases between. The CDR3 sequence is 12 residues long. The germline V gene encodes CDR1 SQVTM and CDR2 ANQGSEA. The CDR3, as DNA: TGCAGCGTTGAAGGACGGACCGGGGAGCTGTTTTTT. Translated: CSVEGRTGELFF.

This clonotype was detected a few times. V usage is TRBV27 and J usage is TRBJ1-1, with D unclear. Between the trimmed V and J ends, which lost 2 bases and 5 bases, there was a span of 9 bases. CDR1 and CDR2 (germline): MNHEY, SMNVEV (reference sequence). The CDR3 consists of 13 residues. The CDR3 is CASSLQRITEAFF. CDR3 in DNA: TGTGCCAGCAGTTTACAGCGGATAACTGAAGCTTTCTTT.

This clonotype was seen many times. The genes are TRBV6-1 and TRBJ1-5, with D maybe TRBD1 (6 bases). V was cut by 6 bases and J by 2 bases, with 14 bases left in between. The length of the CDR3 is 15 residues. The germline CDR1 and CDR2 sequences are MNHNS and SASEGT. CDR3 sequence: CASRGGVAGNQPQHF. The CDR3 DNA reads as TGTGCCAGCAGAGGGGGTGTTGCCGGCAATCAGCCCCAGCATTTT.

This clonotype has at least ten counts. CDR3 nucleotide sequence: TGCAGTGCTCCCTTAGGACCACTTGACGAGCAGTACTTC. Residues: CSAPLGPLDEQYF. The chain is built from TRBV20-1 and TRBJ2-7, with D uncertain. The ends were cut back, 5 bases at V and 5 bases at J, with 16 bases in the middle. The CDR3 covers 13 residues. The germline CDR1 and CDR2 sequences are DFQATT and SNEGSKA (reference sequence).

Ten or more counts support this clonotype. The chain employs TRBV27 and TRBJ1-1; no definite D call. This CDR3 spans 13 amino acids. Trimming stripped 4 bases from V and 7 bases from J, with 13 bases between. CDR1 and CDR2 (germline): MNHEY, SMNVEV (reference sequence). The CDR3 spells CASSSGPRLEAFF. The CDR3 nucleotides are TGTGCCAGCAGTTCCGGGCCCCGACTTGAAGCTTTCTTT.

This clonotype has ten or more counts. The CDR3 reads CSARDSYGYTF. CDR3 DNA: TGCAGTGCTAGAGATAGCTATGGCTACACCTTC. The chain uses TRBV20-1 and TRBJ1-2; the D is unclear. Trimming removed 0 bases at V and 4 bases at J, with 3 bases between. Per germline, CDR1 DFQATT and CDR2 SNEGSKA (reference sequence). The CDR3 is made up of 11 amino acids.

This clonotype appeared many times. The V and J genes are TRBV28 and TRBJ2-1; D unresolved. This CDR3 is 15 amino acids long. Germline CDR1 is MDHEN and CDR2 is SYDVKM. Trimming cost V 5 bases and J 3 bases, with 14 bases left between them. The CDR3 sequence: CASSPPDPGYNEQFF. The CDR3, as DNA: TGTGCCAGCAGTCCCCCGGACCCGGGCTACAATGAGCAGTTCTTC.

This clonotype was observed many times. The chain recombines TRBV6-1 with TRBJ2-2; D not resolved. V dropped 5 bases and J dropped 6 bases, with 13 bases sitting between them. The CDR3 is 14 residues long. Per the germline V gene, CDR1 is MNHNS and CDR2 is SASEGT. The CDR3 region is CASSRYTGPGELFF. The DNA of the CDR3 is TGTGCCAGCAGTCGATATACTGGTCCCGGGGAGCTGTTTTTT.

This chain uses TRBV5-1 with TRBJ2-1; 7 nucleotides line up with TRBD2. J was trimmed by 1 base and V by 0 bases; bases with no gene match: 4. The CDR3 covers 16 residues. Germline-derived CDR1 and CDR2 are SGHRS and YFSETQ. The CDR3 protein is CASSLDTGGSYNEQFF. CDR3 in DNA: TGCGCCAGCAGCTTGGATACCGGGGGGTCCTACAATGAGCAGTTCTTC.

With regard to this clonotype: One junction end does not reproduce the germline sequence, and a read error may be involved. The chain is built from TRBV7-7 and TRBJ2-3; D remains unclear. CDR1 and CDR2 from the germline V gene are SSHAT and FNYEAQ (reference sequence). The CDR3 consists of 13 residues. CDR3: CASSPTRTDTQYF. The CDR3 nucleotides are TGTGCTAGCAGCCCAACACGAACAGATACGCAGTATTTT.

This clonotype was observed many times. V is TRBV20-1 and J is TRBJ2-1, with D possibly TRBD2 on 5 matching bases. This CDR3 contains 14 residues. Deletions cut 4 bases from V and 0 bases from J, with 10 bases between. Germline V lookup: CDR1 DFQATT, CDR2 SNEGSKA (reference sequence). CDR3 DNA sequence: TGCAGTGCTACCGGGGAGACCTCCTACAATGAGCAGTTCTTC. Protein sequence: CSATGETSYNEQFF.

Many counts were recorded for this clonotype. This chain uses TRBV28 with TRBJ2-7, with D possibly being TRBD1 (5 bases). This CDR3 is built from 12 residues. Germline loops: CDR1 MDHEN, CDR2 SYDVKM. Trimming pared 5 bases from V and 1 base from J, leaving 6 bases between. CDR3 nucleotides: TGTGCCAGCAGTCGACAGTCCTACGAGCAGTACTTC. Translating it yields CASSRQSYEQYF.

Many counts were recorded for this clonotype. The chain is built from TRBV9 and TRBJ1-1; tentatively, D is TRBD1 (5 bases). With 8 bases removed from V and 1 base from J, the gap between germline ends came to 24 bases. The CDR3 is made up of 17 amino acids. Germline V gives CDR1 SGDLS, CDR2 YYNGEE. CDR3 DNA sequence: TGTGCCAGAGAACTATGGGGCCATGGGGAATCGAACACTGAAGCTTTCTTT. Protein product: CARELWGHGESNTEAFF.

This clonotype was counted many times. The V and J genes are TRBV12-3 or TRBV12-4 and TRBJ1-5, with D unclear. V dropped 4 bases and J dropped 4 bases, with 8 bases sitting between them. The CDR3 length is 13 residues. In DNA, the CDR3 is TGTGCCAGCAGTTCACAGCCTAATCAGCCCCAGCATTTT. Its protein is CASSSQPNQPQHF.

This clonotype was detected a few times. V usage is TRBV19 and J usage is TRBJ2-3, with D perhaps matching TRBD1 (6 bases). The length of the CDR3 is 15 residues. Germline V gene sequence: CDR1 LNHDA, CDR2 SQIVND (reference sequence). V was trimmed by 1 base and J by 2 bases, leaving 10 bases between them. The CDR3 here is CASSIGTAITDTQYF. The DNA for the CDR3 is TGTGCCAGTAGTATAGGGACAGCAATCACAGATACGCAGTATTTT.

This clonotype appeared a few times. The genes are TRBV19 and TRBJ1-2; D ambiguous. Trimming took 7 bases from V and 0 from J, leaving 15 bases between them. CDR3 length: 15 residues. Germline V gives CDR1 LNHDA, CDR2 SQIVND (reference sequence). The CDR3 protein is CASTTPNSANYGYTF. In DNA form, the CDR3 reads TGTGCCAGTACCACTCCTAACAGCGCTAACTATGGCTACACCTTC.

This clonotype appeared many times. V usage is TRBV3-1 and J usage is TRBJ1-5, with a weak D call TRBD1 (5 bases). Germline V gives CDR1 LGHDT, CDR2 YNNKEL (reference sequence). CDR3 size: 18 residues. V was shortened by 3 bases and J by 1 base, with 19 bases between the two germline ends. The CDR3 spells CASSQMAGTGMSNQPQHF. The DNA of the CDR3 is TGTGCCAGCAGCCAGATGGCTGGGACGGGTATGAGCAATCAGCCCCAGCATTTT.

The chain recombines TRBV20-1 with TRBJ1-4; TRBD1 aligns across 10 bases. This CDR3 has 13 amino acids. The V gene's germline CDR1 is DFQATT and CDR2 SNEGSKA (reference sequence). V was pared by 6 bases and J by 8 bases, with 6 bases of the junction left unmatched. CDR3 coding DNA: TGCAGTGCAAGGACAGGGGGGTGGGAAAAACTGTTTTTT. Its protein is CSARTGGWEKLFF.

At least ten counts were recorded for this clonotype. The J gene is TRBJ2-3, the V gene TRBV7-3; D unresolved. Germline-derived CDR1 and CDR2 are SGHTA and FQGTGA. The CDR3 consists of 14 residues. Trimming left V 5 bases short and J 4 bases short, with 13 bases between. Here the CDR3 reads CASSPQSPSDTQYF. CDR3 in DNA: TGTGCCAGCAGCCCCCAGAGCCCCTCAGATACGCAGTATTTT.

The rearrangement joins TRBV3-1 to TRBJ1-5; D is perhaps TRBD1 (6 bases). Germline V gene data show CDR1 as LGHDT and CDR2 as YNNKEL (reference sequence). The CDR3 totals 17 residues. The V and J ends lost 1 base and 0 bases respectively, with 13 bases between them. CDR3 in amino acids: CASSQAFRTDSNQPQHF. The CDR3, as DNA: TGTGCCAGCAGCCAAGCCTTCCGGACAGATAGCAATCAGCCCCAGCATTTT.

This clonotype appeared many times. The rearrangement links TRBV19 to TRBJ2-1; weak D call: TRBD2 (7 bases). This CDR3 is built from 14 residues. V lost 5 bases and J 5 bases, leaving 13 bases between the germline ends. Germline CDR1 LNHDA, CDR2 SQIVND (reference sequence). The CDR3 loop is CASSLWGGNNEQFF. For the CDR3, the DNA is TGTGCCAGTAGTTTGTGGGGGGGCAACAATGAGCAGTTCTTC.

This clonotype was seen at least ten times. For the CDR3, the DNA is TGCAGCGTTGAGCGGGGAGTTAACACTGAAGCTTTCTTT. Residues: CSVERGVNTEAFF. The V call is TRBV29-1, the J call TRBJ1-1; D is unclear. CDR1 and CDR2 (germline): SQVTM, ANQGSEA. The CDR3 loop spans 13 amino acids. V shed 3 bases and J shed 2 bases, with 10 bases lying between them.

This clonotype came up many times. The CDR3 loop is CASSIASTVSQETQYF. DNA for the CDR3: TGCGCCAGCAGCATAGCGTCGACAGTCTCCCAAGAGACCCAGTACTTC. This chain uses TRBV5-1 with TRBJ2-5; D tentatively fits TRBD1 or TRBD2 (5 bases each). Trimming took off 4 bases at V and 1 base at J, with 17 bases between the two ends. The CDR3 extends over 16 amino acids. Looked up from germline, CDR1 is SGHRS and CDR2 is YFSETQ.

This clonotype came up many times. This chain links TRBV7-3 with TRBJ1-4, with D possibly being TRBD1 (6 bases). Germline V CDR1 and CDR2: SGHTA, FQGTGA. V was pared by 5 bases and J by 4 bases, with 14 bases between. The CDR3 has 15 amino acids. The CDR3 is CASSKSGGGNEKLFF. For the CDR3, the DNA is TGTGCCAGCAGCAAAAGTGGAGGGGGTAATGAAAAACTGTTTTTT.